The 7 T cell receptor beta chains below all came from one sample that was sequenced in a study of T cell repertoires in cytomegalovirus infection (dated by TCRdb to the late 2010s). The antigens these receptors bind are not known. Per the publication, the treatment or condition label means: in vitro stimulation with specific CMV peptide epitopes to enrich CMV-specific T cells. The instrument given in TCRdb is Illumina HiSeq 1500. Starting from the raw public reads, TCRdb applied fastp trimming at Q25, assembled clones with MiXCR and retained in-frame beta chains. Duplicate CDR3 protein sequences are folded into a single record with the most common DNA and genes. Across this sample there are about 220,000 distinct CDR3 sequences, with around 40% seen only once. 55% to 60% of the sample rests with the top ten. The specimen comprised CD8+ T cells from cultured PBMCs, sampled from culture after CMV antigen stimulation. The source of these receptors is a human donor in good health (CMV status not recorded). Some clones in this sample may be carry-over from other donors' samples.

V is TRBV2 and J is TRBJ2-3; 8 bases align to TRBD2. Germline CDR1 reads SNHLY; CDR2 reads FYNNEI. The V and J ends lost 3 bases and 1 base, in that order; junction bases with no gene match: 6. This CDR3 region has 16 residues. This CDR3 reads CASSDLAGGGTDTQYF. CDR3 DNA: TGTGCCAGCAGTGACCTGGCGGGAGGTGGCACAGATACGCAGTATTTT.

There are many counts of this clonotype. The chain uses TRBV7-8 and TRBJ1-1; D is uncertain. Germline values: CDR1 SGHVS, CDR2 FQNEAQ. The germline V and J ends were trimmed by 1 base and 6 bases, with 18 bases remaining between them. The CDR3 contains 16 residues. The CDR3 sequence is CASSLEQNFGKSEAFF. In nucleotides, the CDR3 is TGTGCCAGCAGCTTAGAGCAAAACTTTGGGAAATCTGAAGCTTTCTTT.

This rearrangement joins TRBV15 to TRBJ1-2; D is unclear. The V gene's germline CDR1 is LNHNV and CDR2 YYDKDF (reference sequence). Trimming left V 8 bases short and J 8 bases short, with 12 bases between. The CDR3 runs 11 residues. CDR3 coding DNA: TGTGCCACCTTAAGTAGAGGGGGCTACACCTTC. Translated: CATLSRGGYTF.

This clonotype came up once. The chain uses TRBV18 and TRBJ1-2; a possible D gene is TRBD1 (5 bases). This CDR3 spans 15 amino acids. Trimming shortened V by 3 bases and J by 4 bases, and 15 bases separated the two germline ends. Looked up from germline, CDR1 is KGHSH and CDR2 is LQKENI. The CDR3 loop reads CASSPTPETAYGYTF. The CDR3 DNA reads as TGTGCCAGCTCACCCACCCCCGAGACAGCCTATGGCTACACCTTC.

The chain is built from TRBV7-3 and TRBJ2-2; D is undetermined. CDR1 and CDR2 from the germline V gene are SGHTA and FQGTGA. The CDR3 has 13 amino acids. V was pared by 6 bases and J by 7 bases, with 12 bases between. CDR3 sequence reads: CASSPLGSGELFF. The CDR3, as DNA: TGTGCCAGCAGTCCCCTGGGTAGCGGGGAGCTGTTTTTT.

This clonotype was seen many times. For the CDR3, the DNA is TGCAGTGCTAGTGACCAGGGGAGCACAGATACGCAGTATTTT. Protein product: CSASDQGSTDTQYF. The chain has TRBV20-1 and TRBJ2-3, with D tentatively TRBD1 (6 bases). The ends were cut back, 3 bases at V and 0 bases at J, with 10 bases in the middle. CDR3 length: 14 residues. Germline loops: CDR1 DFQATT, CDR2 SNEGSKA (reference sequence).

This clonotype showed up just a few times. This chain uses TRBV18 with TRBJ2-5; D is unclear. The V gene's germline CDR1 is KGHSH and CDR2 LQKENI. The CDR3 is made up of 13 amino acids. Trimming pared 4 bases from V and 5 bases from J, leaving 11 bases between. The DNA for the CDR3 is TGTGCCAGCTCACGGGATGGGATGGAGACCCAGTACTTC. Translated: CASSRDGMETQYF. The full variable domain, its missing parts supplied by reference TRBV18 and TRBJ2-5, is NAGVMQNPRHLVRRRGQEARLRCSPMKGHSHVYWYRQLPEEGLKFMVYLQKENIIDESGMPKERFSAEFPKEGPSILRIQQVVRGDSAAYFCASSRDGMETQYFGPGTRLLVL.